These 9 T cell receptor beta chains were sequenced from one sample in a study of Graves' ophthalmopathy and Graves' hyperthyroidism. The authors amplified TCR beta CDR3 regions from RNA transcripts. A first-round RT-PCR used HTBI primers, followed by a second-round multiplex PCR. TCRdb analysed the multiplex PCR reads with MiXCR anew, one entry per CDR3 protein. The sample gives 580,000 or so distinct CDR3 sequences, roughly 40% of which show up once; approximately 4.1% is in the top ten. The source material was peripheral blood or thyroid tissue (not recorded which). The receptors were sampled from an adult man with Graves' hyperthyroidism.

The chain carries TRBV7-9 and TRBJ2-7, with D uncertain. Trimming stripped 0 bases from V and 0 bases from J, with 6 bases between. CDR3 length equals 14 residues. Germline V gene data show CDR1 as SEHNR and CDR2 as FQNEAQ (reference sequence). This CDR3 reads CASSLASHSYEQYF. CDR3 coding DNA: TGTGCCAGCAGCTTAGCCAGCCACTCCTACGAGCAGTACTTC.

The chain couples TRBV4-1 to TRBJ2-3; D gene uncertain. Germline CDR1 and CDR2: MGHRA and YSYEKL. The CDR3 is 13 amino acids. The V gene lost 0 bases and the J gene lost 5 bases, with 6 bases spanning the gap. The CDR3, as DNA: TGCGCCAGCAGCCAAGAGTTCCGAGATACGCAGTATTTT. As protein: CASSQEFRDTQYF.

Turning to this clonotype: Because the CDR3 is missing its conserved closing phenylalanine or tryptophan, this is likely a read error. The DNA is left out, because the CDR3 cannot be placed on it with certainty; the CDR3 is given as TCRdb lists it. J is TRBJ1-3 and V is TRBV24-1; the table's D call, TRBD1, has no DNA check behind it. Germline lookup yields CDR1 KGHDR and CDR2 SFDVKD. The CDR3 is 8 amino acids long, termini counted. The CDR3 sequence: CATSGANT.

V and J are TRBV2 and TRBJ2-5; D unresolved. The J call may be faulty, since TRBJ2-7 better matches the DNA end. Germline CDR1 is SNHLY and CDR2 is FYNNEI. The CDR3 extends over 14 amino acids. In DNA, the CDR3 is TGTGCCAGCAGTTTTGGTGGACGGGTACGCGAGCAGTACTTC. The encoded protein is CASSFGGRVREQYF.

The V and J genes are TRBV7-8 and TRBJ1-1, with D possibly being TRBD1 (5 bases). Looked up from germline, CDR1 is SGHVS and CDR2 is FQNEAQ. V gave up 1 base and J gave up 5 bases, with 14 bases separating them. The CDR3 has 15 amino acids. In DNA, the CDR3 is TGTGCCAGCAGCTTAGAGGTGTACGGGGGGACTGAAGCTTTCTTT. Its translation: CASSLEVYGGTEAFF. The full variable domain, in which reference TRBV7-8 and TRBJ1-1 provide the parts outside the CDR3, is GAGVSQSPRYKVAKRGQDVALRCDPISGHVSLFWYQQALGQGPEFLTYFQNEAQLDKSGLPSDRFFAERPEGSVSTLKIQRTQQEDSAVYLCASSLEVYGGTEAFFGQGTRLTVV.

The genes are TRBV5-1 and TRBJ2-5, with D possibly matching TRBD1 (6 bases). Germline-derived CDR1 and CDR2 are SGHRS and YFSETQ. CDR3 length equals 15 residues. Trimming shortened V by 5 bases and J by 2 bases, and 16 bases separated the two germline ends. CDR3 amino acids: CASREGVGHQETQYF. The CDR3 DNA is TGCGCCAGCAGAGAGGGGGTGGGTCATCAAGAGACCCAGTACTTC.

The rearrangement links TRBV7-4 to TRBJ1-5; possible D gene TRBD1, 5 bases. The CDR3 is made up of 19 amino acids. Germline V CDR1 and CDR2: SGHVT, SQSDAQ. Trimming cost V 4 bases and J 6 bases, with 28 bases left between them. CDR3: CASSYSLIGGRGRGQPQHF. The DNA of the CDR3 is TGTGCCAGCAGCTACTCCTTGATCGGCGGGAGGGGACGGGGTCAGCCCCAGCATTTT.

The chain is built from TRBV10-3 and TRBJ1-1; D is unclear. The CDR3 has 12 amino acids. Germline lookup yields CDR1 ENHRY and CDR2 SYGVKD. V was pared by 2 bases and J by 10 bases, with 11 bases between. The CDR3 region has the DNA TGTGCCATCAGTGAGACGGGTGACACAGCTTTCTTT. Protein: CAISETGDTAFF.

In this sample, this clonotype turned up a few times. CDR3 protein: CASSEGAAAYNEQFF. DNA of the CDR3: TGTGCCAGCAGTGAAGGCGCAGCGGCCTACAATGAGCAGTTCTTC. The rearrangement joins TRBV25-1 to TRBJ2-1; weak D call: TRBD2 (5 bases). The germline V and J ends were trimmed by 2 bases and 2 bases, with 10 bases remaining between them. Germline V gene data show CDR1 as MGHDK and CDR2 as SYGVNS. This CDR3 spans 15 amino acids.